The present T cell receptor beta chain was sequenced within a study of blood T cell repertoires in COVID-19. Study-level background: COVID-19 samples collected from the United States, Italy and Spain covered acute and convalescent phases. The cDNA or gDNA used as material had been derived from T cells, B-cell-depleted T cells, or PBMCs.

As processed by the authors: Reference gene primer amplification in the assay estimated nucleated cell counts. Clones were read by immunoSEQ multiplex PCR, and TCRdb kept only the in-frame ones, dropping some. That table gives V, J and clone size, and the DNA gave D and trimming. The table lists 85,000 to 130,000 clones, 85% to 90% of them singletons, with roughly 4.6% in the top ten. This CDR3 is built from 15 residues. Germline CDR1 SGDLS, CDR2 YYNGEE. Trimming removed 0 bases from V and 3 bases from J; junction bases left unmatched: 5. The chain links TRBV9 to TRBJ2-7; 8 bases align to TRBD2. This TCR was recovered from a human donor in a cohort sampled during active COVID-19. Sequencing was performed on peripheral blood. The CDR3 reads CASSVGTGGYYEQYF. In DNA, the CDR3 is TGTGCCAGCAGCGTAGGAACGGGGGGGTACTACGAGCAGTACTTC. The full variable domain, with the rest looked up from reference TRBV9 and TRBJ2-7, is DSGVTQTPKHLITATGQRVTLRCSPRSGDLSVYWYQQSLDQGLQFLIQYYNGEERAKGNILERFSAQQFPDLHSELNLSSLELGDSALYFCASSVGTGGYYEQYFGPGTRLTVT.